One sample yielded the 15 T cell receptor beta chains listed below, sequenced in a study of shared clonotypes between healthy human individuals. Libraries were prepared by immunoSEQ multiplex PCR; TCRdb keeps only in-frame clonotypes and omits some of them. This sample has 1.6 million or so clones, with less than 99% found just once. Sequencing was carried out using naive CD4+ T cells sorted from blood. The subset: CD45RA+ positively selected. The receptor set was obtained from a man between 25 and 39 years old in good health.

The genes are TRBV7-2 and TRBJ1-1; D not certain. The germline gives CDR1 SGHTA, CDR2 FQGNSA. V was pared by 1 base and J by 9 bases, with 6 bases between. This CDR3 spans 11 amino acids. The CDR3 DNA reads as TGTGCCAGCAGCTTAGGGAAAAAAGCTTTCTTT. It is translated as CASSLGKKAFF.

The chain recombines TRBV27 with TRBJ2-5; maybe TRBD1 (5 bases). This CDR3 comprises 14 residues. V was cut by 3 bases and J by 5 bases, with 13 bases left in between. Germline CDR1 and CDR2: MNHEY and SMNVEV (reference sequence). The CDR3 DNA is TGTGCCAGCAGTTTCGTGGGGCAGGCGGAGACCCAGTACTTC. This encodes CASSFVGQAETQYF.

J is TRBJ1-5 and V is TRBV6-6; no firm D call. V was pared by 0 bases and J by 2 bases, with 11 bases between. This CDR3 is built from 16 residues. Per germline, CDR1 MNHNY and CDR2 SVGAGI (reference sequence). This CDR3 reads CASSYSGVGGNQPQHF. The CDR3 nucleotides are TGTGCCAGCAGTTACTCCGGGGTCGGAGGCAATCAGCCCCAGCATTTT.

CDR3 region: CASSSRPVGQAYF. The CDR3 DNA reads TGTGCCAGCAGCTCCCGACCGGTGGGGCAGGCGTATTTT. This chain uses TRBV7-3 with TRBJ2-3, with D possibly TRBD1 on 5 matching bases. CDR3 length equals 13 residues. The germline CDR1 and CDR2 sequences are SGHTA and FQGTGA. With 4 bases removed from V and 14 bases from J, the gap between germline ends came to 19 bases. The whole variable domain, filled in from reference TRBV7-3 and TRBJ2-3, reads GAGVSQTPSNKVTEKGKYVELRCDPISGHTALYWYRQSLGQGPEFLIYFQGTGAADDSGLPNDRFFAVRPEGSVSTLKIQRTERGDSAVYLCASSSRPVGQAYFGPGTRLTVL.

The chain combines TRBV14 with TRBJ2-7, with D hard to call. Per the germline V gene, CDR1 is SGHDN and CDR2 is FVKESK. This CDR3 is built from 13 residues. V was cut by 0 bases and J by 12 bases, with 15 bases left in between. The DNA for the CDR3 is TGTGCCAGCAGCCAAGATCGGGCCTCCAGGCGGTACTTC. Its translation is CASSQDRASRRYF.

The chain is built from TRBV9 and TRBJ2-3; either TRBD1 or TRBD2 may fit D (5 bases each). The CDR3 is 18 amino acids. The germline CDR1 and CDR2 sequences are SGDLS and YYNGEE. V shed 3 bases and J shed 0 bases, with 20 bases lying between them. The CDR3 region is CASSAHLGVVLSTDTQYF. The CDR3 nucleotides are TGTGCCAGCAGCGCTCATTTGGGGGTAGTACTGAGCACAGATACGCAGTATTTT.

Written as DNA, the CDR3 is TGCGCCCGATACCCGATTGAGACCCAGTACTTC. Its protein is CARYPIETQYF. V is TRBV23-1 and J is TRBJ2-5; no clear D. TRBV23-1 is annotated as an ORF whose role is uncertain. Deletions cut 11 bases from V and 5 bases from J, with 12 bases between. The CDR3 is made up of 11 amino acids.

This sequence joins TRBV6-5 and TRBJ2-7; D possibly corresponds to TRBD1 (6 bases). Germline lookup yields CDR1 MNHEY and CDR2 SVGAGI. V was shortened by 6 bases and J by 4 bases, with 19 bases between the two germline ends. This CDR3 has 15 residues. DNA of the CDR3: TGTGCCAGCAGAATCCGCCGGGACACCATTTACGAGCAGTACTTC. Translating gives CASRIRRDTIYEQYF.

The chain has TRBV29-1 and TRBJ1-2; 7 nucleotides align to TRBD1. This CDR3 region has 12 residues. With 7 bases clipped from V and 5 bases from J, the junction kept 7 bases outside the gene matches. Germline V lookup: CDR1 SQVTM, CDR2 ANQGSEA. CDR3 protein: CSANDRAYGYTF. The CDR3 DNA reads TGCAGCGCTAACGACAGGGCGTATGGCTACACCTTC.

The rearrangement links TRBV18 to TRBJ1-1; the match to TRBD1 covers 7 bases. The CDR3 spans 14 residues. J lost 3 bases, V lost 3 bases, and 4 bases had no gene match. CDR1 is KGHSH, CDR2 LQKENI, per germline. The CDR3 loop reads CASSPTGTDTEAFF. The CDR3, as DNA: TGTGCCAGCTCACCGACAGGGACGGACACTGAAGCTTTCTTT.

The chain joins TRBV5-4 to TRBJ2-3; 12 nucleotides agree with TRBD2. With V trimmed by 4 bases and J by 2 bases, 2 bases remained unmatched. Germline V lookup: CDR1 SGHNT, CDR2 YYREEE (reference sequence). This CDR3 has 15 residues. The CDR3 sequence: CASSTSGRPTDTQYF. CDR3 nucleotide sequence: TGTGCCAGCAGCACTAGCGGGAGGCCCACAGATACGCAGTATTTT. The full variable domain, its missing parts supplied by reference TRBV5-4 and TRBJ2-3, is ETGVTQSPTHLIKTRGQQVTLRCSSQSGHNTVSWYQQALGQGPQFIFQYYREEENGRGNFPPRFSGLQFPNYSSELNVNALELDDSALYLCASSTSGRPTDTQYFGPGTRLTVL.

The count of this clone is one. CDR3 nucleotides: TGTGCCAGACACAGGGGGCGGAATGAGCAGTTCTTC. It translates to CARHRGRNEQFF. J is TRBJ2-1 and V is TRBV27, with 9 nucleotides matching TRBD1. The CDR3 has 12 amino acids. V lost 9 bases to trimming and J lost 7 bases; unmatched junction nucleotides: 4. From germline, CDR1 is MNHEY and CDR2 SMNVEV (reference sequence).

The V call is TRBV7-3, the J call TRBJ2-7; D remains unclear. Germline loops: CDR1 SGHTA, CDR2 FQGTGA. CDR3 size: 10 residues. V gave up 4 bases and J gave up 3 bases, with 1 base separating them. The CDR3 protein is CASSYYEQYF. CDR3 DNA sequence: TGTGCCAGCAGCTACTACGAGCAGTACTTC.

The chain recombines TRBV5-4 with TRBJ1-2; no firm D call. There are 15 residues in the CDR3. Deletions cut 0 bases from V and 1 base from J, with 10 bases between. The germline CDR1 and CDR2 sequences are SGHNT and YYREEE (reference sequence). CDR3 DNA sequence: TGTGCCAGCAGCTTGGTGGGCAGAGGTAACTATGGCTACACCTTC. Translated, it gives CASSLVGRGNYGYTF.

The J gene is TRBJ2-1, the V gene TRBV9; maybe TRBD2 (5 bases). There are 18 residues in the CDR3. Germline CDR1 is SGDLS and CDR2 is YYNGEE. V lost 4 bases and J 3 bases, leaving 23 bases between the germline ends. CDR3 amino acids: CASSSGEPVDRYYNEQFF. CDR3 sequence (DNA): TGTGCCAGCAGCTCTGGGGAGCCAGTCGATCGGTACTACAATGAGCAGTTCTTC.